This T cell receptor (beta chain) was obtained from a study of T-cell reconstitution after alpha-beta-depleted transplantation in children. General study results and limits: T-cell counts and diversity were attributed mostly to newly produced T cells one year after transplant. Surviving recipient T cells and thymic progenitors produced the high day-60 TCRbeta diversity seen in some patients. Reports say that about two months after transplant, the alpha-beta T cells came out of several hundred graft clones that had expanded.

Trimming took 1 base from V and 1 from J, leaving 8 bases between them. Germline lookup yields CDR1 KGHSH and CDR2 LQKENI. The CDR3 spans 14 residues. The library targeted TCRbeta and was prepared with unique molecular identifiers. MiXCR, applied by TCRdb to the PCR reads, yields one record per CDR3 protein. There are about 240,000 distinct CDR3 sequences in the sample; 20% to 30% occur only once, and roughly 2.5% lies in the top ten. At least ten counts were recorded for this clonotype. Its antigen is still unknown. The clonotype originates from a girl aged 2-10 years with Fanconi anemia, due to receive a stem cell transplant. The J gene is TRBJ2-7, the V gene TRBV18; D gene unclear. Sequences were derived from PBMCs, sampled before TCRalphabeta/CD19-depleted stem cell transplant. The CDR3 sequence: CASSPLAESYEQYF. The CDR3 DNA follows: TGTGCCAGCTCACCACTGGCGGAATCCTACGAGCAGTACTTC.